The 7 T cell receptor beta chains presented below share a single source sample, sequenced in a study of T cell repertoires in aging, cancer and after chemotherapy. TCR beta rearrangements were amplified from peripheral blood genomic DNA. Rearranged V-D-J TRB sequences were amplified with a mixed TRB-A/B primer pool. TCRdb recomputed calls from the multiplex PCR reads with MiXCR, one row per CDR3 protein. The table includes approximately 4,900 distinct CDR3 sequences, roughly 25% detected once. Source material: blood. Every receptor here comes from a human donor in good health.

In the case of this clonotype: This may arise from a read error, as a much more abundant clone is one base away. The gene calls are TRBV27 and TRBJ1-4, with D unclear. Germline lookup yields CDR1 MNHEY and CDR2 SMNVEV (reference sequence). This CDR3 is built from 14 residues. As DNA, the CDR3 is TGTGCCAACAGTTTACGGCCGTATAATGAAAAACTGTTTTTT. Protein sequence: CANSLRPYNEKLFF.

This clonotype is medium-sized in the sample. V is TRBV29-1 and J is TRBJ1-1; D unresolved. Trimming stripped 6 bases from V and 4 bases from J, with 9 bases between. This CDR3 contains 11 residues. Germline V gene data show CDR1 as SQVTM and CDR2 as ANQGSEA. The CDR3 here is CSVARGTEAFF. In nucleotides, the CDR3 is TGCAGCGTCGCCCGGGGCACTGAAGCTTTCTTT.

In its sample, this clonotype is medium-sized (0.01 to 0.1%). The chain recombines TRBV6-1 with TRBJ2-2; D not resolved. The CDR3 has 13 amino acids. Trimming left V 5 bases short and J 6 bases short, with 10 bases between. In germline, CDR1 is MNHNS, CDR2 SASEGT. CDR3 in DNA: TGTGCCAGCAGTCCCCGCGGCCCCGGGGAGCTGTTTTTT. It codes for CASSPRGPGELFF.

This clonotype was seen a few times. V is TRBV10-3 and J is TRBJ2-6, with D possibly matching TRBD2 (6 bases). CDR3 length equals 18 residues. The germline V gene encodes CDR1 ENHRY and CDR2 SYGVKD. V lost 0 bases and J lost 0, with 12 bases in between. This CDR3 reads CAISESEGSSSGANVLTF. The CDR3 nucleotides are TGTGCCATCAGTGAGTCGGAGGGATCTTCCTCTGGGGCCAACGTCCTGACTTTC.

This clonotype rates as medium-sized (0.01 to 0.1%). The rearrangement joins TRBV6-5 to TRBJ2-5; 10 positions match TRBD1. The CDR3 spans 13 residues. The germline gives CDR1 MNHEY, CDR2 SVGAGI. After removal of 6 bases from V and 5 bases from J, the junction contained 3 bases not matched to a gene. CDR3 sequence (DNA): TGTGCCAGCAGGTCGACAGGGGGCGAGACCCAGTACTTC. It is translated as CASRSTGGETQYF.

This rearrangement joins TRBV28 to TRBJ1-1; D uncertain. Germline CDR1 is MDHEN and CDR2 is SYDVKM. CDR3 length: 13 residues. V was trimmed by 6 bases and J by 2 bases, leaving 10 bases between them. In nucleotides, the CDR3 is TGTGCCAGCAGCAAACCGGGTAACACTGAAGCTTTCTTT. It is translated as CASSKPGNTEAFF.

The chain employs TRBV19 and TRBJ1-1; D remains unclear. Trimming stripped 11 bases from V and 4 bases from J, with 14 bases between. CDR1 and CDR2 from the germline V gene are LNHDA and SQIVND (reference sequence). The CDR3 extends over 12 amino acids. This CDR3 reads CAVSRAGTEAFF. In DNA, the CDR3 is TGTGCCGTCTCAAGGGCTGGCACTGAAGCTTTCTTT.